Here is one T cell receptor beta chain with its context. In the original analysis: Cell counts per sample came from amplifying reference gene primers. Clones were sequenced by immunoSEQ multiplex PCR, and TCRdb holds only the in-frame ones, with some missing. The V and J calls and clone size were taken over from that table, and D and trimming were inferred from the DNA. This sample has around 300,000 clones, with around 89% found just once. Participants were aged roughly 18 to 89 years, lived in around 22 US areas, and enrolled virtually. The sample originates from a study of blood T cell repertoires in COVID-19. On the study more broadly: In each case, the material was cDNA or gDNA derived from T cells, B-cell-depleted T cells, or PBMCs.

The TCR comes from a woman between 18 and 30 years old with acute COVID-19. Sequencing was performed on PBMCs or T cells enriched from blood (not recorded which).

The CDR3: CASRRRAGVDYNEQFF. The CDR3 DNA sequence: TGTGCCAGCAGAAGGAGGGCGGGAGTTGACTACAATGAGCAGTTCTTC. This chain joins TRBV11-1 and TRBJ2-1; TRBD2 aligns across 7 bases. The length of the CDR3 is 16 residues. V lost 6 bases to trimming and J lost 3 bases; unmatched junction nucleotides: 11. The V gene's germline CDR1 is SGHAT and CDR2 FQDESV (reference sequence).